This T cell receptor beta chain was recorded in a study of shared clonotypes between healthy human individuals (dated by TCRdb to between 2020 and 2021). Some background on the complete study: The cohort comprised two women and a few men aged 18 to 49 years. For each donor, CD4 naive and CD4 memory were each run on three plates, CD8 naive on two plates, and CD8 memory on one plate. To estimate repertoire size and how much clonotypes are shared between individuals, the study performed deep sequencing of blood TCR repertoires from about five healthy adults. To increase sequencing depth and limit assay-specific biases, TCR repertoire library preparation and sequencing were carried out by different laboratories using diverse techniques. Between about 0.8 and 8.9 billion PBMCs per donor were obtained by leukapheresis. Broader findings and caveats from the paper: Because the study included a small number of donors, the genetic and exposure-history diversity represented was limited. Based on pairwise subsampling, the degree of clonotype sharing among donors was expected to be affected by sequencing depth. Rarefaction of sorted-subset datasets indicated incomplete sequencing despite the large sequencing depth. Naive subsets generally had larger estimated clonotype richness than memory subsets. Higher generation probabilities were observed for clonotypes shared by all four sorted-subset donors than for non-shared clonotypes. Sharing across a few donors was observed for approximately 5% of naive CD4, 3% to 3.5% of naive CD8, about 2.3% of memory CD4, and around 0.44% of memory CD8 clonotypes. Sampling was restricted to blood, and TCR repertoires in tissue are likely to differ from TCR repertoires in blood.

Using the deep immunoSEQ assay, multiplex PCR amplified TCR CDR3 regions from genomic DNA. Genomic DNA extracted from each cell subset was distributed evenly over all wells of several immunoSEQ 96-well plates, and each plate served as one replicate. For sorted subsets, 200 to 250 ng of genomic DNA, equivalent to tens of thousands of T cell genomes, went into each replicate PCR. The purified libraries were quantified using a Qubit 3.0 fluorometer, sized with a Bioanalyzer 2100, and then quantified again using the KAPA Library Quantification kit. Every immunoSEQ 96-well plate was sequenced on a separate single-read 150-cycle Illumina NextSeq 550 flow cell. In the authors' own workflow: Because the immunoSEQ output held only junctional sequences and lacked quality scores, the filtering could not match the filtering applied to full-length reads. To assign V/J genes and CDR3, sequences were annotated against IMGT germline references using PyIR, a Python wrapper for IgBLAST v1.9. Reads were filtered out if the reads had weak V/J assignments (E-value above 1e-6), no CDR3, stop codons, out-of-frame junctions, or ambiguous translated residues. A V3J clonotype was defined by an identical inferred V gene, J gene, and CDR3 amino acid sequence. Percentage overlap between repertoires was calculated by dividing the number of shared unique clonotypes by the size of the smaller repertoire. Richness of each repertoire was evaluated using RTK rarefaction, the Chao1 estimator, and Recon v2.1 estimates of unobserved clonotypes. Generation probabilities were computed with OLGA for all TCRbeta clonotypes obtained by the gDNA method from several donors. TCRdb's version of the immuneACCESS table is confined to in-frame rearrangements and falls short of the full clone set. An unresolved V gene accounts for under half of the shortfall where checked; the remainder is of unknown origin. The V and J calls and the clone size are those of that table, but D and trimming were determined from the DNA. This sample is represented by 2 million to 2.5 million clones; about 90% of them were singletons. The ten biggest clones cover 0.37% of the sample.

The donors were healthy, HIV-negative adults with no recently reported acute infections or vaccinations. Only Caucasian adults living in Nashville, Tennessee, USA were represented among the donors. Magnetic negative selection was used to enrich CD4+ T cells, after which naive cells were positively selected on CD45RA and the negative fraction became the memory subset. Blood was obtained by leukapheresis, after which PBMCs were separated by Ficoll-Histopaque density gradient centrifugation and cryopreserved in liquid nitrogen vapor phase. Analytical flow cytometry was used to check the purity and quantity of each magnetically sorted T cell population. Genomic DNA was isolated from every sorted fraction and measured by UV absorbance on a Nanodrop 2000c. On this clone: No antigen is known for it. No base qualities exist here, and no much larger clone lies one base off it.

V is clipped by 3 bases and J by 2 bases, and the sequence between their germline boundaries is 21 bases long. Via the germline V gene, CDR1 is MNHNS and CDR2 SASEGT. The CDR3 goes from the cysteine to the phenylalanine over 18 residues. Only the CDR3 part of the read is kept: 54 bases, read in frame from the first base. Sequencing used naive CD4+ T cells from PBMCs. The cell subset or site label corresponds to: CD45RA+ positively selected. The sequence derives from a man between 18 and 29 years old in good health. Some clones in this sample may be carry-over from other donors' samples. Here the chain combines TRBV6-1 and TRBJ2-3, and TRBD1 may be the D gene, going by 7 matching bases. CDR3 region: CASSDRIRGAGHTDTQYF. The DNA reads as follows: TGTGCCAGCAGTGACCGAATCAGGGGGGCTGGCCACACAGATACGCAGTATTTT.